This entry concerns a single T cell receptor beta chain. Its matching antigen is unknown. The data stem from a study of blood T cells in healthy people across ages. Together with a sample-barcoded 5' primer, a J-beta primer mix was included in a second PCR lasting about 7 to 11 cycles. TCRdb processed the 5' RACE reads anew with MiXCR; each CDR3 protein has one entry. The repertoire includes over a million distinct CDR3 sequences, around 40% of them detected once, and approximately 4% sits in the top ten. CDR1 is MNHEY and CDR2 is SVGAGI in the germline V gene. V was cut by 2 bases and J by 3 bases, with 13 bases left in between. There are 15 residues in the CDR3. Findings and limits, study-wide: The donors' CMV status was not determined, possibly confounding changes in expanded clonotypes. Getting older went along with TCR beta diversity per million T cells dropping roughly linearly. Using unsorted PBMCs precluded a conclusive naive versus antigen-experienced comparison.

The sample consisted of blood. The rearrangement uses TRBV6-5 and TRBJ1-2; D may be TRBD1 (6 bases). The origin of this receptor is a woman in her late teens or twenties in good health. The CDR3 bases are TGTGCCAGCAGTTACGTGGCAGGGGATGACTATGGCTACACCTTC. Its protein is CASSYVAGDDYGYTF.